Sequencing of this TCR beta chain was carried out in a study of OX40 agonist ivuxolimab in advanced cancers. Study as a whole: At 65% to 90% male, the cohort had a mean age of 60 years, ranging from 23 to 79.

Looked up from germline, CDR1 is SGHRS and CDR2 is YFSETQ. CDR3 size: 14 residues. The germline V and J ends were trimmed by 2 bases and 0 bases, with 5 bases remaining between them. Generated by immunoSEQ multiplex PCR, the TCRdb table keeps only in-frame clones and is missing some. Of tens of thousands of clones listed, 85% to 90% were seen once; the top ten hold around 0.54%. This specimen consisted of CD4+ or CD8+ T cells sorted from blood, obtained in a trial of the OX40 agonist ivuxolimab. The genes are TRBV5-1 and TRBJ2-2; D not resolved. The origin of this receptor is an adult with an advanced solid tumor such as melanoma, head and neck, liver or kidney cancer. CDR3 region: CASSFRTNTGELFF. The CDR3 DNA reads TGCGCCAGCAGCTTTCGCACGAACACCGGGGAGCTGTTTTTT.